These 15 T cell receptor beta chains share one sample of origin, sequenced in a study of post-analysis software for immune sequencing data. Whole-study findings and limits: Five or six TRBV segments were more frequent in patients than controls; TRBV5-6, TRBV5-1 and TRBV20-1 belonged to this group.

cDNA libraries of TCR beta carried unique molecular identifiers. MiXCR, run by TCRdb on the PCR reads, gives a single entry per CDR3 protein. The sample holds about 540,000 distinct CDR3 sequences, around 31% seen once. No antigen has been identified for these receptors. Source material: blood. Every receptor here comes from a girl aged 2-17 years with multiple sclerosis.

The chain carries TRBV6-2 or TRBV6-3 and TRBJ1-1; 7 bases fit TRBD1. Germline CDR1 is MNHEY and CDR2 is SVGEGT. This CDR3 has 13 amino acids. Trimming cost V 6 bases and J 7 bases; bases outside gene matches: 8. Here the CDR3 DNA reads TGTGCCAGCAGGCCATCCGGGACAGTTGAAGCTTTCTTT. Translation gives CASRPSGTVEAFF.

The genes are TRBV5-6 and TRBJ1-6, with D possibly matching TRBD1 (6 bases). The V and J ends lost 0 bases and 6 bases respectively, with 10 bases between them. The CDR3 spans 15 residues. The germline V gene has CDR1 SGHDT and CDR2 YYEEEE. CDR3 loop: CASSLAAGANSPLHF. In nucleotides, the CDR3 is TGTGCCAGCAGCTTGGCGGCAGGGGCTAATTCACCCCTCCACTTT.

This clonotype was seen more than once but under ten times. The CDR3 region is CASSEYPRVPTDTQYF. The CDR3 region has the DNA TGTGCCAGCAGTGAATATCCCAGGGTTCCGACAGATACGCAGTATTTT. The V and J genes are TRBV6-1 and TRBJ2-3; the D gene is possibly TRBD1 (5 bases). Germline V gene data show CDR1 as MNHNS and CDR2 as SASEGT. This CDR3 has 16 amino acids. Trimming left V 2 bases short and J 3 bases short, with 15 bases between.

This clonotype showed up just a few times. This rearrangement joins TRBV5-1 to TRBJ2-7; tentatively, D is TRBD1 or TRBD2 (7 bases each). V was pared by 0 bases and J by 5 bases, with 18 bases between. Germline values: CDR1 SGHRS, CDR2 YFSETQ. This CDR3 has 16 residues. CDR3 loop: CASSLAGGQRDHEQYF. The CDR3 bases are TGCGCCAGCAGCTTGGCGGGGGGACAGCGAGACCACGAGCAGTACTTC.

The table lists this clonotype with a few counts. The chain couples TRBV20-1 to TRBJ2-5; no firm D call. The CDR3 is 11 residues long. The V gene lost 5 bases and the J gene lost 1 base, with 5 bases spanning the gap. The germline V gene encodes CDR1 DFQATT and CDR2 SNEGSKA (reference sequence). The CDR3 reads CSASTQETQYF. The CDR3 DNA follows: TGCAGTGCTTCGACCCAAGAGACCCAGTACTTC.

This clonotype was detected only a few times. V gene TRBV7-8 combines with J gene TRBJ2-5; the D gene could be TRBD1 or TRBD2 (5 bases each). With 2 bases removed from V and 6 bases from J, the gap between germline ends came to 13 bases. Germline V gene sequence: CDR1 SGHVS, CDR2 FQNEAQ. This CDR3 has 14 residues. CDR3 nucleotides: TGTGCCAGCAGCTTATCCGGGGCAGAGAAGACCCAGTACTTC. Encoded protein: CASSLSGAEKTQYF.

This clonotype has more than one count but fewer than ten. This chain connects TRBV20-1 to TRBJ2-7, with D maybe TRBD1 (6 bases). This CDR3 has 16 residues. The ends were cut back, 1 base at V and 1 base at J, with 17 bases in the middle. CDR1 and CDR2 from the germline V gene are DFQATT and SNEGSKA (reference sequence). CDR3 protein: CSARAHRVVKSYEQYF. CDR3 nucleotides: TGCAGTGCTAGAGCCCACAGGGTAGTTAAGTCCTACGAGCAGTACTTC.

The genes are TRBV7-8 and TRBJ2-1, with 11 bases matching TRBD2. The CDR3 runs to 16 residues. Per germline, CDR1 SGHVS and CDR2 FQNEAQ. V lost 3 bases, J lost 8 bases, and 9 bases stayed unmatched. This chain's CDR3 is CASSFVSTSGVDEQFF. The DNA for the CDR3 is TGTGCCAGCAGCTTCGTGTCGACTAGCGGGGTCGATGAGCAGTTCTTC.

This clonotype was picked up many times. The chain uses TRBV7-2 and TRBJ2-7; no clear D gene. Germline V gene sequence: CDR1 SGHTA, CDR2 FQGNSA. Trimming stripped 2 bases from V and 6 bases from J, with 8 bases between. The CDR3 sequence is 12 residues long. The CDR3 DNA sequence: TGTGCCAGCAGCTTAAGCCAGCGCGAGCAGTACTTC. Encoded protein: CASSLSQREQYF.

A few counts support this clonotype. An end of the junction differs from the germline gene, which may be a read error. The genes are TRBV11-2 and TRBJ1-1; TRBD1 matches at 7 bases. The germline CDR1 and CDR2 sequences are SGHAT and FQNNGV. CDR3 length: 15 residues. CDR3 sequence: CPSSPTHRGGTEAFF. The DNA of the CDR3 is TGTCCCAGCAGCCCCACCCACAGGGGCGGCACTGAAGCTTTCTTT.

The chain joins TRBV12-3 or TRBV12-4 to TRBJ1-5; D possibly corresponds to TRBD1 (6 bases). The V gene lost 6 bases and the J gene lost 3 bases, with 15 bases spanning the gap. CDR3 size: 15 residues. The CDR3 DNA follows: TGTGCCAGCAGCATAGGGCGGGGGGCCAATCAGCCCCAGCATTTT. Protein product: CASSIGRGANQPQHF.

The chain joins TRBV5-6 to TRBJ2-2; D gene unclear. The CDR3 length is 14 residues. Germline CDR1 is SGHDT and CDR2 is YYEEEE. Between the trimmed V and J ends, which lost 1 base and 3 bases, there was a span of 7 bases. The CDR3 DNA reads as TGTGCCAGCAGCTTGAAGGCGGACACCGGGGAGCTGTTTTTT. Its translation is CASSLKADTGELFF. Together with reference TRBV5-6 and TRBJ2-2, the CDR3 gives the full variable domain: DAGVTQSPTHLIKTRGQQVTLRCSPKSGHDTVSWYQQALGQGPQFIFQYYEEEERQRGNFPDRFSGHQFPNYSSELNVNALLLGDSALYLCASSLKADTGELFFGEGSRLTVL.

V is TRBV7-2 and J is TRBJ1-2; TRBD1 is a possible D gene (6 bases). The CDR3 has 15 residues. V was cut by 1 base and J by 2 bases, with 11 bases left in between. Per the germline V gene, CDR1 is SGHTA and CDR2 is FQGNSA. The CDR3 region is CASSLVVQGNYGYTF. CDR3 nucleotides: TGTGCCAGCAGCTTAGTTGTTCAGGGGAACTATGGCTACACCTTC.

The chain has TRBV7-2 and TRBJ2-5; no definite D call. Trimming removed 2 bases from V and 7 bases from J, with 8 bases in between. CDR1 SGHTA and CDR2 FQGNSA come from the germline V gene. The CDR3 contains 12 residues. The CDR3: CASSLYQATQYF. CDR3 DNA sequence: TGTGCCAGCAGCTTATATCAGGCGACCCAGTACTTC. The variable domain in full, with the rest retrieved from reference TRBV7-2 and TRBJ2-5, is GAGVSQSPSNKVTEKGKDVELRCDPISGHTALYWYRQSLGQGLEFLIYFQGNSAPDKSGLPSDRFSAERTGGSVSTLTIQRTQQEDSAVYLCASSLYQATQYFGPGTRLLVL.

The chain recombines TRBV12-3 or TRBV12-4 with TRBJ2-6; D remains ambiguous. This CDR3 has 17 residues. V was shortened by 2 bases and J by 1 base, with 12 bases between the two germline ends. DNA of the CDR3: TGTGCCAGCAGTTTATTAACAGCCGGGTCTGGGGCCAACGTCCTGACTTTC. Protein: CASSLLTAGSGANVLTF.